This T cell receptor beta chain was retrieved from a study of shared clonotypes between healthy human individuals. Sequenced by immunoSEQ multiplex PCR; TCRdb stores in-frame clones only, minus some. Of 2 million to 2.5 million clones listed, approximately 95% were seen once; the top ten hold 0.39%. The CDR3 totals 15 residues. V trimming: 0 bases; J trimming: 6 bases; junction bases outside the gene matches: 7. Germline CDR1 is GTSNPN and CDR2 is SVGIG (reference sequence). Sequencing was done on a sample of naive CD4+ T cells from PBMCs. Described subset: CD45RA+ positively selected. This receptor was identified in a man between 18 and 35 years old in good health. Some clones in this sample may be carry-over from other donors' samples. The chain uses TRBV30 and TRBJ1-5; 8 positions agree with TRBD1. CDR3 coding DNA: TGTGCCTGGAGTGTATGGGGGCAGGGGGCTCAGCCCCAGCATTTT. Translation gives CAWSVWGQGAQPQHF.